This record covers a single T cell receptor (beta chain). What it recognizes is unknown. Repertoires were generated with immunoSEQ multiplex PCR, while TCRdb's copy carries only in-frame clones and drops some. The sample lists under 55,000 clones, around 82% seen once, with 0.5% to 0.7% in the top ten. The data belong to a study of memory CD4+ T cells and cytomegalovirus serostatus. General study points: Median bootstrapped AUC for CMV status was approximately 0.96 originally, just under 0.93 US-trained.

Losses at the gene ends were 6 bases for V and 2 bases for J; bases not matched to a gene: 4. The CDR3 length is 14 residues. Germline-derived CDR1 and CDR2 are LNHDA and SQIVND (reference sequence). Single viable CD3+CD4+CD8-CD45RO+ cells were sorted as the memory CD4+ T cells. Serum IgG to CMV pp150, pp28, p38 and p52 defined serostatus. The sample comprised memory CD4+ T cells from blood. The chain has TRBV19 and TRBJ1-5; TRBD1 matches 7 bases. The receptor comes from an adult in good health and CMV-seronegative. Here the CDR3 DNA reads TGTGCCAGTAGCATCGGACAGGGCAATCAGCCCCAGCATTTT. It translates to CASSIGQGNQPQHF.